There are a few counts of the clone carrying this TCR beta chain. The sample belongs to a study of response to subunit inactivated influenza vaccine. TCRdb re-analysed the RT-PCR reads in MiXCR, keeping a single row per CDR3 protein. The sample holds about 180,000 distinct CDR3 sequences, around 8.8% seen once. Germline CDR1 SGHRS, CDR2 YFSETQ. This CDR3 comprises 17 residues. J was trimmed by 3 bases and V by 4 bases; bases with no gene match: 7. The material sequenced was non-naive T cells sorted from PBMCs, taken on the day of vaccination. This chain uses TRBV5-1 with TRBJ2-5, with 15 bases matching TRBD2. The sequence was collected from a man aged 45-65 years who received an inactivated influenza vaccine. The CDR3 reads CASSGGTSGRPEETQYF. DNA for the CDR3: TGCGCCAGCAGCGGGGGGACTAGCGGGAGGCCCGAAGAGACCCAGTACTTC.